The 12 T cell receptor beta chains below were found in one sample sequenced in a study of post-analysis software for immune sequencing data. The antigens these receptors bind are not known. The TCR beta cDNA libraries carried unique molecular identifiers. TCRdb called the PCR reads again in MiXCR, with one record for every CDR3 protein. The data contain a few hundred thousand distinct CDR3 sequences, about 40% of them singletons. Study-level results: Comparison of patients with controls showed five TRBV segments more frequent in patients, TRBV5-6, TRBV5-1 and TRBV20-1 among them.

Sequencing was performed on blood. These receptors all stem from a girl under 18 with multiple sclerosis.

About this clonotype itself: Since the CDR3 does not end with the conserved phenylalanine or tryptophan, this likely comes from a read error. The J gene is TRBJ1-1, the V gene TRBV7-9; D uncertain. The CDR3 runs to 13 residues. V was pared by 3 bases and J by 0 bases, with 5 bases between. Germline V gene lookup returns CDR1 SEHNR and CDR2 FQNEAQ (reference sequence). Here the CDR3 reads CASSFGMNTEAFL. CDR3 nucleotides: TGTGCCAGCAGCTTCGGAATGAACACTGAAGCTTTCTTG.

This clonotype has a count of ten or more. The chain combines TRBV20-1 with TRBJ2-3; D not certain. From germline, CDR1 is DFQATT and CDR2 SNEGSKA (reference sequence). The length of the CDR3 is 10 residues. V lost 1 base, J lost 6 bases, and 2 bases lay in between. The CDR3 is CSARVDTQYF. CDR3 bases: TGCAGTGCTAGAGTCGATACGCAGTATTTT.

This clonotype was counted many times. The chain uses TRBV7-6 and TRBJ2-7; TRBD1 matches 9 bases. The V and J ends lost 5 bases and 5 bases, in that order; junction bases with no gene match: 10. This CDR3 has 15 residues. In germline, CDR1 is SGHVS, CDR2 FNYEAQ. The CDR3 coding sequence is TGTGCCAGCAGCGTGGACAGGGGCTTTTCGCACGAGCAGTACTTC. It specifies CASSVDRGFSHEQYF. The full variable domain, in which reference TRBV7-6 and TRBJ2-7 provide the parts outside the CDR3, is GAGVSQSPRYKVTKRGQDVALRCDPISGHVSLYWYRQALGQGPEFLTYFNYEAQQDKSGLPNDRFSAERPEGSISTLTIQRTEQRDSAMYRCASSVDRGFSHEQYFGPGTRLTVT.

This clonotype was picked up a small number of times. The junction and the germline gene differ at one end; a read error may be behind it. The chain has TRBV5-1 and TRBJ2-3; 9 bases align to TRBD2. This CDR3 has 17 amino acids. CDR1 is SGHRS, CDR2 YFSETQ, per germline. The DNA of the CDR3 is TGCGCCAGCCTGCCCCGACCGACTAGCGGCAACACAGATACGCGGTATTTT. Its protein product is CASLPRPTSGNTDTRYF.

The J gene is TRBJ2-7, the V gene TRBV6-1; TRBD1 is a possible D gene (6 bases). CDR3 length: 15 residues. CDR1 and CDR2 from the germline V gene are MNHNS and SASEGT. V gave up 1 base and J gave up 3 bases, with 13 bases separating them. CDR3 loop: CASSEVDRQNYEQYF. As DNA, the CDR3 is TGTGCCAGCAGTGAAGTGGACAGACAAAACTACGAGCAGTACTTC.

The chain links TRBV2 to TRBJ2-3; 14 bases match TRBD2. Trimming removed 5 bases from V and 6 bases from J; junction bases left unmatched: 7. CDR3 length: 16 amino acids. Germline V gene sequence: CDR1 SNHLY, CDR2 FYNNEI. The CDR3 DNA reads TGTGCCAGCAGTCCGCGGACTAGCGGGAGGAGGGATACGCAGTATTTT. Translation gives CASSPRTSGRRDTQYF.

This clonotype came up many times. This rearrangement joins TRBV5-1 to TRBJ2-1; weak D call: TRBD2 (5 bases). The V and J ends lost 6 bases and 4 bases respectively, with 17 bases between them. There are 15 residues in the CDR3. CDR1 and CDR2 from the germline V gene are SGHRS and YFSETQ. The CDR3 DNA reads TGCGCCAGCACCTGGACTCCAGGACTTTACAATGAGCAGTTCTTC. Translation gives CASTWTPGLYNEQFF. The entire variable domain, with the rest obtained from reference TRBV5-1 and TRBJ2-1, is as follows: KAGVTQTPRYLIKTRGQQVTLSCSPISGHRSVSWYQQTPGQGLQFLFEYFSETQRNKGNFPGRFSGRQFSNSRSEMNVSTLELGDSALYLCASTWTPGLYNEQFFGPGTRLTVL.

This clonotype was detected a few times. This rearrangement joins TRBV20-1 to TRBJ1-3; no clear D gene. Germline V gene data show CDR1 as DFQATT and CDR2 as SNEGSKA (reference sequence). Trimming removed 0 bases at V and 0 bases at J, with 15 bases between. The CDR3 covers 17 residues. The DNA for the CDR3 is TGCAGTGCTAGAGATTCCCGACGGACGTCCTCTGGAAACACCATATATTTT. The encoded protein is CSARDSRRTSSGNTIYF.

Remarks on this clonotype: An end of the junction differs from the germline gene, which may be a read error. V usage is TRBV20-1 and J usage is TRBJ2-1, with 8 bases matching TRBD2. Germline V gene data show CDR1 as DFQATT and CDR2 as SNEGSKA (reference sequence). This CDR3 region has 14 residues. CDR3 in DNA: TGCAGTGCTAACGTAGCGGGACTCCCCAATGAGCGGTTCTTC. This encodes CSANVAGLPNERFF.

The table lists this clonotype with a count of one. A much larger clone differs from this one at a single base, so this may be a read error. This chain uses TRBV20-1 with TRBJ1-5; 7 nucleotides match TRBD1. The CDR3 is 15 residues long. CDR1 and CDR2 from the germline V gene are DFQATT and SNEGSKA (reference sequence). CDR3 loop: CNARSSGQTNQPQHF. The CDR3 DNA reads TGCAATGCTAGATCGTCGGGACAGACAAATCAGCCCCAGCATTTT.

The genes are TRBV4-1 and TRBJ1-1; D uncertain. Trimming took 4 bases from V and 1 from J, leaving 10 bases between them. CDR3 length: 14 amino acids. Germline CDR1 and CDR2: MGHRA and YSYEKL. CDR3 sequence: CASSRALENTEAFF. The DNA of the CDR3 is TGCGCCAGCAGCCGGGCACTGGAGAACACTGAAGCTTTCTTT.

This clonotype came up once. This may be a read error: a much more frequent sequence differs by one nucleotide. J is TRBJ2-7 and V is TRBV5-1; 7 bases are shared with TRBD1. CDR3 length equals 16 residues. The J segment lost 1 base and the V segment lost 0 bases, leaving 7 bases of the junction unmatched. CDR1 and CDR2 from the germline V gene are SGHRS and YFSETQ. The CDR3 region has the DNA TGCGCCAGCAGCTTGGCCCCGGCAGGGGGTTCCTACGAGCAGTACTTC. The encoded protein is CASSLAPAGGSYEQYF.